This T cell receptor beta chain was obtained from a study of OX40 agonist ivuxolimab in advanced cancers. Regarding the study in general: Ivuxolimab, which targeted the costimulatory receptor OX40 (CD134), was an agonistic, fully human IgG2 monoclonal antibody. Intravenous ivuxolimab was administered to patients every 2 weeks at six dose levels: 0.01, 0.1, 0.3, 1.5, 3 and 10 mg/kg. Of the 52 patients in dose escalation, around 19 had hepatocellular carcinoma, about 15 had melanoma, 9 had renal cell carcinoma and 9 had head and neck cancer. In the dose-escalation cohort, around four fifths of patients were male, and the mean age was approximately 55 years, with a range of roughly 20 to 79. Patients were allowed to have had prior anti-PD-1, anti-PD-L1 or anti-CTLA-4 therapy, and 30% to 50% of the dose-escalation patients had previously received checkpoint inhibitors. Three dose-escalation patients achieved partial responses, one with hepatocellular carcinoma and two with cutaneous melanoma. The point of sequencing TCRbeta in the periphery was to test whether ivuxolimab changed TCR sequence diversity and drove clonal T-cell expansion. The paper describes the monotherapy dose-escalation part (N = 52 patients) of the phase I trial of ivuxolimab. On the study overall, not on this receptor specifically: The antigen specificity of the clonally expanded peripheral T cells was not determined. After ivuxolimab, more expanded clones were found on average in CD8+ T cells than in CD4+ T cells. Low levels of normalized T-cell clonal expansion were also seen in some nonresponding patients. Partial responders in the 0.1-3.0 mg/kg groups had among the lowest normalized peripheral clonal expansion, especially among CD8+ T cells. At doses from 0.1 to 3.0 mg/kg, clonal expansion was seen in both CD4+ and CD8+ blood T cells between baseline and week 6.

Genomic DNA was extracted from sorted cells for sequencing of the TCRbeta CDR3 region. The immunoSEQ Assay was used to sequence the TCRbeta CDR3 regions. TCRdb retrieved this table from immuneACCESS and kept in-frame rearrangements only. Not all clones are present; in checked studies, unresolved V genes account for under half, and no reason is known for the remainder. The sample table lists more than 85,000 clones, about 90% of them with a count of one. The ten largest clones add up to about 1.6% of the sample. The CDR3 has 11 amino acids, counting the end cysteine and phenylalanine. The kept DNA is CDR3 alone, 33 bases in frame from the first base. The germline V gene supplies CDR1 SQVTM and CDR2 ANQGSEA. V was cut back by 4 bases and J by 10 bases, leaving a gap of 13 bases between them. The trial excluded patients who had a history of autoimmune disease or who were on systemic immunosuppression. Peripheral blood for TCR sequencing was collected from all dose cohorts at baseline, on cycle 4 day 1, and on cycle 7 day 1. The samples were drawn from a first-in-human, open-label, multicenter phase I dose-escalation trial of ivuxolimab. Adults with locally advanced or metastatic melanoma, renal cell, hepatocellular, or head and neck squamous cell carcinoma were enrolled in the trial. CD4+ and CD8+ T cells were sorted separately from peripheral blood before TCR sequencing.

In the case of this clone: Its antigen remains undetermined. No clone much larger than this one lies a single base away; base qualities are absent.

The rearranged segments are TRBV29-1 and TRBJ1-1; confidence is insufficient to name the D gene. The sample was CD4+ or CD8+ T cells sorted from blood, taken in a trial of the OX40 agonist ivuxolimab. The receptor was derived from an adult with an advanced solid tumor such as melanoma, head and neck, liver or kidney cancer. Read as DNA, the sequence is TGCAGCGTTGTACGGGGTCGGGGAGCTTTCTTT. It translates as CSVVRGRGAFF.